The clone carrying this T cell receptor (beta chain) turned up a few times. PCR was performed a second time for about 7 to 11 cycles using a sample-barcoded 5' primer and a J-beta primer mix. Each CDR3 protein gets one entry after TCRdb re-called the 5' RACE reads with MiXCR. The repertoire holds about 1,400,000 distinct CDR3 sequences, roughly 64% seen once, with 6.5% to 8% in the top ten. This entry belongs to a study of blood T cells in healthy people across ages. Sequences were obtained from blood. This TCR came from a man aged 18 to 30 in good health.

The CDR3 region is CAISESGVGANVLTF. The CDR3 DNA is TGTGCCATCAGTGAGTCAGGGGTTGGGGCCAACGTCCTGACTTTC. J is TRBJ2-6 and V is TRBV10-3, with D perhaps matching TRBD1 (5 bases). The CDR3 has 15 amino acids. Trimming took 0 bases from V and 3 from J, leaving 6 bases between them. Germline CDR1 ENHRY, CDR2 SYGVKD.